This T cell receptor beta chain was profiled in a study of blood T cell repertoires in COVID-19. Study-wide background: Material from acute and convalescent COVID-19 was sourced from the United States, Italy and Spain.

CDR3 length equals 15 residues. Germline V CDR1 and CDR2: SGHRS, YFSETQ. J gave up 6 bases and V 4 bases, and 6 bases lay outside the gene matches. Those enrolled in Seattle joined during active infection and were followed longitudinally afterward. In the authors' workflow: Amplified reference gene primers provided the basis for estimating nucleated cell counts. TCRdb keeps only in-frame clones here, not all; method: immunoSEQ multiplex PCR. V, J and clone size reflect that table, while D and trimming were determined from the DNA. The repertoire consists of about 250,000 clones, with roughly 82% occurring once and the leading ten covering 5.5% to 6.5%.

The sequencing sample was made of peripheral blood. The TCR originated in a woman of 80 years or more with COVID-19, enrolled during active disease. This chain joins TRBV5-1 and TRBJ2-1; TRBD1 agrees at 11 bases. The CDR3 DNA follows: TGCGCCAGCAGCCCCGGACAGGGGGCCTTCAATGAGCAGTTCTTC. Residues: CASSPGQGAFNEQFF.